The 22 T cell receptor beta chains below were found in one sample sequenced in a study of blood T cell repertoires in COVID-19. The protocol was immunoSEQ multiplex PCR, while the TCRdb copy is restricted to in-frame clones and leaves out a portion. The data hold about 270,000 clones, with around 90% observed a single time. Sample: PBMCs or T cells enriched from blood (not recorded which). These receptors came from a woman aged 50 to 60 who had recovered from COVID-19.

This clone was found a few times. The V call is TRBV10-1, the J call TRBJ2-2; D possibly corresponds to TRBD1 (5 bases). The germline V and J ends were trimmed by 6 bases and 3 bases, with 11 bases remaining between them. CDR3 size: 14 residues. Germline CDR1 is WNHNN and CDR2 is SYGVQD (reference sequence). Written as DNA, the CDR3 is TGCGCCAGCAGGGACAATGGCGACACCGGGGAGCTGTTTTTT. This translates into CASRDNGDTGELFF.

This chain links TRBV2 with TRBJ1-6; a possible D gene is TRBD1 (6 bases). The CDR3 has 14 amino acids. Germline loops: CDR1 SNHLY, CDR2 FYNNEI. V gave up 3 bases and J gave up 5 bases, with 8 bases separating them. The CDR3 nucleotides are TGTGCCAGCAGTGAGTGGACAGATAATTCACCCCTCCACTTT. Translating gives CASSEWTDNSPLHF. Together with reference TRBV2 and TRBJ1-6, the CDR3 gives the full variable domain: EPEVTQTPSHQVTQMGQEVILRCVPISNHLYFYWYRQILGQKVEFLVSFYNNEISEKSEIFDDQFSVERPDGSNFTLKIRSTKLEDSAMYFCASSEWTDNSPLHFGNGTRLTVT.

There are a few counts of this clone. The chain is built from TRBV28 and TRBJ1-2; TRBD1 might be the D (5 bases). Deletions cut 7 bases from V and 8 bases from J, with 29 bases between. The CDR3 loop spans 17 amino acids. Germline CDR1 and CDR2: MDHEN and SYDVKM. The CDR3 bases are TGTGCCAGCATCACATCAGGTAGCGGGGGATCGAGGGAAGGCTACACCTTC. Translating gives CASITSGSGGSREGYTF.

This sequence joins TRBV5-1 and TRBJ2-1; D is perhaps TRBD2 (6 bases). With 4 bases removed from V and 2 bases from J, the gap between germline ends came to 13 bases. The CDR3 is made up of 15 amino acids. CDR1 and CDR2 from the germline V gene are SGHRS and YFSETQ. Here the CDR3 reads CASSPASVAYNEQFF. Here the CDR3 DNA reads TGCGCCAGCAGCCCGGCTAGCGTCGCCTACAATGAGCAGTTCTTC. Drawing the rest from reference TRBV5-1 and TRBJ2-1, the complete variable domain is KAGVTQTPRYLIKTRGQQVTLSCSPISGHRSVSWYQQTPGQGLQFLFEYFSETQRNKGNFPGRFSGRQFSNSRSEMNVSTLELGDSALYLCASSPASVAYNEQFFGPGTRLTVL.

The chain couples TRBV19 to TRBJ2-7, with a tentative D call TRBD1 (5 bases). Germline-derived CDR1 and CDR2 are LNHDA and SQIVND (reference sequence). This CDR3 is 15 amino acids long. The V gene lost 5 bases and the J gene lost 0 bases, with 14 bases spanning the gap. This CDR3 reads CASSRSKTASYEQYF. The CDR3 nucleotides are TGTGCCAGTAGTCGATCGAAGACAGCCTCCTACGAGCAGTACTTC. The full variable domain, completed using reference TRBV19 and TRBJ2-7, is DGGITQSPKYLFRKEGQNVTLSCEQNLNHDAMYWYRQDPGQGLRLIYYSQIVNDFQKGDIAEGYSVSREKKESFPLTVTSAQKNPTAFYLCASSRSKTASYEQYFGPGTRLTVT.

This clone was detected only a few times. This chain connects TRBV30 to TRBJ1-2, with TRBD1 identical over 7 bases. Germline CDR1 GTSNPN, CDR2 SVGIG (reference sequence). The V and J ends lost 1 base and 7 bases, in that order; junction bases with no gene match: 9. The CDR3 length is 14 residues. The CDR3 is CAWSGTQGVVGYTF. Written as DNA, the CDR3 is TGTGCCTGGAGTGGAACGCAGGGGGTAGTTGGCTACACCTTC.

The rearrangement joins TRBV7-2 to TRBJ1-2; TRBD1 aligns across 8 bases. V trimming: 5 bases; J trimming: 7 bases; junction bases outside the gene matches: 6. The germline V gene encodes CDR1 SGHTA and CDR2 FQGNSA. The CDR3 runs to 13 residues. As DNA, the CDR3 is TGTGCCAGCAGCCGAGGACAGGGATTTGGCTACACCTTC. Translated, it gives CASSRGQGFGYTF.

This clone came up once. This rearrangement joins TRBV7-2 to TRBJ1-5; D is unresolved. V lost 1 base and J lost 2, with 6 bases in between. Germline V CDR1 and CDR2: SGHTA, FQGNSA. This CDR3 spans 14 amino acids. DNA for the CDR3: TGTGCCAGCAGCTTAGTGAGTGGCAATCAGCCCCAGCATTTT. Its protein is CASSLVSGNQPQHF.

The chain joins TRBV28 to TRBJ2-7; the D gene is possibly TRBD2 (6 bases). The V gene's germline CDR1 is MDHEN and CDR2 SYDVKM. This CDR3 has 14 amino acids. V shed 8 bases and J shed 6 bases, with 20 bases lying between them. CDR3 protein: CASALLRDNGEQYF. CDR3 coding DNA: TGTGCCAGCGCGTTGCTGCGGGATAACGGCGAGCAGTACTTC.

The chain combines TRBV4-2 with TRBJ2-7; 10 bases map to TRBD1. The CDR3 has 15 amino acids. CDR1 is LGHNA, CDR2 YNFKEQ, per germline. Germline trimming cut 2 bases from V and 3 bases from J; bases unmatched to any gene: 4. This CDR3 is CASSQRQGARYEQYF. The CDR3 coding sequence is TGTGCCAGCAGCCAAAGACAGGGGGCGCGCTACGAGCAGTACTTC.

Here the CDR3 DNA reads TGTGCCAGCAGCCCAAAACCCCGGACAGGATCCTACTATGGCTACACCTTC. This encodes CASSPKPRTGSYYGYTF. The chain has TRBV9 and TRBJ1-2, with 7 bases identical to TRBD1. CDR1 is SGDLS, CDR2 YYNGEE, per germline. Losses at the gene ends were 4 bases for V and 3 bases for J; bases not matched to a gene: 15. This CDR3 contains 17 residues.

The V and J genes are TRBV10-3 and TRBJ1-1; 8 positions agree with TRBD1. This CDR3 contains 13 residues. In germline, CDR1 is ENHRY, CDR2 SYGVKD. V was clipped by 4 bases and J by 5 bases; unmatched bases: 3. CDR3 bases: TGTGCCATCAGTGGGACAGGGCTAACTGAAGCTTTCTTT. It translates to CAISGTGLTEAFF.

This chain joins TRBV7-9 and TRBJ1-1; weak D call: TRBD1 (6 bases). Trimming took 3 bases from V and 3 from J, leaving 14 bases between them. Germline V gene lookup returns CDR1 SEHNR and CDR2 FQNEAQ (reference sequence). This CDR3 is 15 amino acids long. For the CDR3, the DNA is TGTGCCAGCAGCTTCCAACAGGGATCAGACACTGAAGCTTTCTTT. Translated, it gives CASSFQQGSDTEAFF.

This chain uses TRBV4-1 with TRBJ1-6; D is perhaps TRBD1 (6 bases). Trimming pared 4 bases from V and 6 bases from J, leaving 25 bases between. The CDR3 covers 19 residues. Germline V gene lookup returns CDR1 MGHRA and CDR2 YSYEKL. The CDR3 here is CASSPDPYRNRERNSPLHF. CDR3 DNA: TGCGCCAGCAGCCCTGATCCCTATCGGAACAGGGAGCGTAATTCACCCCTCCACTTT.

Here the CDR3 reads CATSRGNTEAFF. CDR3 DNA: TGTGCCACCTCGCGGGGTAACACTGAAGCTTTCTTT. V is TRBV24-1 and J is TRBJ1-1; D call uncertain. V was trimmed by 9 bases and J by 2 bases, leaving 9 bases between them. Germline lookup yields CDR1 KGHDR and CDR2 SFDVKD. This CDR3 contains 12 residues.

The rearrangement uses TRBV5-6 and TRBJ2-1; TRBD2 agrees at 11 bases. From germline, CDR1 is SGHDT and CDR2 YYEEEE. This CDR3 is 15 amino acids long. J lost 6 bases, V lost 5 bases, and 7 bases had no gene match. The CDR3 spells CASRLGLAGINEQFF. DNA of the CDR3: TGTGCCAGCAGACTAGGACTAGCGGGTATCAATGAGCAGTTCTTC.

This clone was recorded only once. The rearrangement joins TRBV7-9 to TRBJ1-1; D is perhaps TRBD1 (5 bases). Trimming took 5 bases from V and 3 from J, leaving 13 bases between them. This CDR3 is built from 14 residues. CDR1 and CDR2 (germline): SEHNR, FQNEAQ (reference sequence). CDR3 in DNA: TGTGCCAGCAGCACTATCTGGGGGGACACTGAAGCTTTCTTT. This codes for CASSTIWGDTEAFF.

The chain combines TRBV7-2 with TRBJ1-2, with TRBD1 identical over 10 bases. The germline V gene encodes CDR1 SGHTA and CDR2 FQGNSA. The CDR3 loop spans 16 amino acids. V lost 2 bases to trimming and J lost 0 bases; unmatched junction nucleotides: 3. CDR3 DNA: TGTGCCAGCAGCTTAAAGGGACAGGGGACTAACTATGGCTACACCTTC. Amino acid sequence: CASSLKGQGTNYGYTF.

This clone was picked up one time. V and J are TRBV20-1 and TRBJ1-1; D is unclear. Germline V lookup: CDR1 DFQATT, CDR2 SNEGSKA (reference sequence). This CDR3 is built from 14 residues. Trimming pared 3 bases from V and 4 bases from J, leaving 15 bases between. The CDR3 DNA reads as TGCAGTGCTAGTACCTTCGGCCTAGGCACTGAAGCTTTCTTT. The encoded protein is CSASTFGLGTEAFF.

The chain carries TRBV2 and TRBJ1-2; 8 bases agree with TRBD1. The CDR3 spans 13 residues. CDR1 SNHLY and CDR2 FYNNEI come from the germline V gene. The ends lost 5 bases at V and 7 bases at J; junction bases unmatched: 6. CDR3 nucleotides: TGTGCCAGCAGTAAAAATGACAGGGGTGGCTACACCTTC. Encoded protein: CASSKNDRGGYTF.

The chain links TRBV7-9 to TRBJ1-6, with 8 bases identical to TRBD1. Unmatched junction bases numbered 8, after V lost 4 bases and J lost 9 bases. Germline assignment: CDR1 SEHNR and CDR2 FQNEAQ (reference sequence). There are 15 residues in the CDR3. CDR3 sequence (DNA): TGTGCCAGCAGCTCCTCAGGGGGCGGTGGTTCACCCCTCCACTTT. Protein sequence: CASSSSGGGGSPLHF.

This sequence joins TRBV11-3 and TRBJ1-1; tentative D call: TRBD1 (5 bases). V was shortened by 5 bases and J by 1 base, with 11 bases between the two germline ends. CDR3 length: 14 residues. The germline gives CDR1 SGHNT, CDR2 YENEEA. The CDR3 here is CASSPGLPNTEAFF. CDR3 in DNA: TGTGCCAGCAGCCCGGGACTGCCGAACACTGAAGCTTTCTTT.